This T cell receptor (beta chain) was captured by sequencing in a study of early T cells in non-severe SARS-CoV-2 infection. Study-level background: Bulk RNA isolated from unsorted whole blood underwent sequencing; chains were not paired. Study results and limitations: Matching results from VDJdb favored anti-spike CD8 responses, leaving private and CD4 specificities undetected.

Researchers tagged individual cDNA molecules with unique molecular identifiers. TCRdb fed the 5' RACE reads into MiXCR, producing one record per CDR3 protein. The sample comprises about 34,000 distinct CDR3 sequences, around 7% of which are singletons, and 10% to 15% rests with the top ten. Per the germline V gene, CDR1 is SGHAT and CDR2 is FQNNGV. The CDR3 is 17 residues long. The V end lost 6 bases, the J end lost 0 bases, and 18 bases lay between the germline ends. This clonotype is medium-sized (0.01 to 0.1%) by share. Its antigen is unidentified. This TCR was sampled from an adult who was a healthcare worker with PCR-confirmed SARS-CoV-2 infection or an uninfected control (not recorded which). The material sequenced was whole blood, taken at baseline. The genes are TRBV11-2 and TRBJ2-1; D is ambiguous. DNA of the CDR3: TGTGCCAGCAGTCCCCTGGAGTCTTCCTTCTCCTACAATGAGCAGTTCTTC. Amino acid sequence: CASSPLESSFSYNEQFF.